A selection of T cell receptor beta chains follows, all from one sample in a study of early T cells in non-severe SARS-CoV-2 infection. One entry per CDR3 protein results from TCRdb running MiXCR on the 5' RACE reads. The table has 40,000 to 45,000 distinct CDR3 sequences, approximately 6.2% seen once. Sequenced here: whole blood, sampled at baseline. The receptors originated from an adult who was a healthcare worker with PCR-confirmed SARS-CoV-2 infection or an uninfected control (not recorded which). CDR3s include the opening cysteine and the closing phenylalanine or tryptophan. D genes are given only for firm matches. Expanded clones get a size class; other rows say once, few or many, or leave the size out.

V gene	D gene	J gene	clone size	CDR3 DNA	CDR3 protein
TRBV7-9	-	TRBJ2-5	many	TGTGCCAGCAGCTTACCAGCGTCAGAGACCCAGTACTTC	CASSLPASETQYF
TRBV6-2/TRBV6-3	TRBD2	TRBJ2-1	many	TGTGCCAGCAGTTACGGGGGGACTAGCAGCGAGCAGTTCTTC	CASSYGGTSSEQFF
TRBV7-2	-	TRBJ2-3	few	TGTGCCAGCAGCTCGAGAGCAGATACGCAGTATTTT	CASSSRADTQYF
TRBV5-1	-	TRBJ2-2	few	TGCGCCAGCAGCATCGGGACCGCTAAAACCGGGGAGCTGTTTTTT	CASSIGTAKTGELFF
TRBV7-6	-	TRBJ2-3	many	TGTGCCAGCAGCTTATTCCGAGGCACAGATACGCAGTATTTT	CASSLFRGTDTQYF
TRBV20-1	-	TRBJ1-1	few	TGCAGTGCTAGAGACAGGGTGAGGAACACTGAAGCTTTCTTT	CSARDRVRNTEAFF
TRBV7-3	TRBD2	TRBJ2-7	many	TGTGCCAGCAGCTTAACAGCGGGGGGCTACGAGCAGTACTTC	CASSLTAGGYEQYF
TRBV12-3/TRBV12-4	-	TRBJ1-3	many	TGTGCCAGCAACCCCCCAGGGTCCCGAAACACCATATATTTT	CASNPPGSRNTIYF
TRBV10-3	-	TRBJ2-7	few	TGTGCCATCAGTGAGAGTCCAGCCCACGAGCAGTACTTC	CAISESPAHEQYF
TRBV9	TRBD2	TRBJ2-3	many	TGTGCCAGCAGCGTAGCTCCTAGCGGGGCCGCAGATACGCAGTATTTT	CASSVAPSGAADTQYF
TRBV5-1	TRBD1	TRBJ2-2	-	TGCGCCAGCAGCGGGGGACAGTCCACCGGGGAGCTGTTTTTT	CASSGGQSTGELFF
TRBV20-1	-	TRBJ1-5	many	TGCAGTGCTAGAGATTTCCATAGCAATCAGCCCCAGCATTTT	CSARDFHSNQPQHF
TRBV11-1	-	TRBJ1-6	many	TGTGCCAGGGCCACGGGCTCCTATAATTCACCCCTCCACTTT	CARATGSYNSPLHF
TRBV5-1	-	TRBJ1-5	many	TGCGCCAGCAGCTTGGGGGACATCAATCAGCCCCAGCATTTT	CASSLGDINQPQHF
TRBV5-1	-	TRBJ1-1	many	TGCGCCAGCAGCTTGGCCCCCCGCGGTGACACTGAAGCTTTCTTT	CASSLAPRGDTEAFF
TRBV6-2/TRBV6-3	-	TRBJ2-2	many	TGTGCCAGCAGTTACGCTTGGGCCGGGGAGCTGTTTTTT	CASSYAWAGELFF
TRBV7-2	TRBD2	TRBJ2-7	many	TGTGCCAGCAGCTTAGGACTAGCTCCCTCCTACGAGCAGTACTTC	CASSLGLAPSYEQYF
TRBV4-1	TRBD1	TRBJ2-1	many	TGCGCCAGCAGCCCAGGGGGCCGCTCCTACAATGAGCAGTTCTTC	CASSPGGRSYNEQFF
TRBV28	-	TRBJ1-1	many	TGTGCCAGCAACCCGACGGTGAACACTGAAGCTTTCTTT	CASNPTVNTEAFF
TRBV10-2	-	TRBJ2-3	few	TGCGCCAGCAGTGAGACGGTCGGACAGCCCACAGATACGCAGTATTTT	CASSETVGQPTDTQYF
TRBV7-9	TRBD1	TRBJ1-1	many	TGTGCCAGCAGTCTAGGACAGGCGAACACTGAAGCTTTCTTT	CASSLGQANTEAFF
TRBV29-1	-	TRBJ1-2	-	TGCAGCGTGGGGGCCGGCGGCTACACCTTC	CSVGAGGYTF
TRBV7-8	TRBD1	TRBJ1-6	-	TGTGCCAGCAGCAAGGACAGGGATTCACCCCTCCACTTT	CASSKDRDSPLHF
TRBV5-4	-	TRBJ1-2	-	TGTGCCAGCAGCTCGAGCGCAGGGTCGACCAACTATGGCTACACCTTC	CASSSSAGSTNYGYTF
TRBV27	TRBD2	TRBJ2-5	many	TGTGCCAGCAGTCCTTTAGCGGGGATACAAGAGACCCAGTACTTC	CASSPLAGIQETQYF
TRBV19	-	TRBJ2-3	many	TGTGCCAGTAGTCCCCCGACAGGAGACGGTACAGATACGCAGTATTTT	CASSPPTGDGTDTQYF
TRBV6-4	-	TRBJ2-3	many	TGTGCCAGCAGTCTAGCCGCAGCTAGCACAGATACGCAGTATTTT	CASSLAAASTDTQYF
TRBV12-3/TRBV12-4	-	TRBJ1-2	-	TGTGCCAGCAGCCGACCCCTGGGAGGGTCGGCTGGCTACACCTTC	CASSRPLGGSAGYTF
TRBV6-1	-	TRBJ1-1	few	TGTGCCAGCAGTGTCAGGTACACTGAAGCTTTCTTT	CASSVRYTEAFF
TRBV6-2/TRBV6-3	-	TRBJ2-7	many	TGTGCCAGCAGTTACCCCGTTAGTCCGACCTACGAGCAGTACTTC	CASSYPVSPTYEQYF
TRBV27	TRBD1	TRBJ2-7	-	TGTGCCAGCAGCCAACAGGGGGTAGGAGAGCAGTACTTC	CASSQQGVGEQYF
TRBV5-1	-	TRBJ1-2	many	TGCGCCAGCAGCTTGGCCCCTTCAACAGCGGCAAACTATGGCTACACCTTC	CASSLAPSTAANYGYTF
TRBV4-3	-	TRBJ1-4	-	TGCGCCAGCAGCCGAACAGCCAAGGGTGACGCTAATGAAAAACTGTTTTTT	CASSRTAKGDANEKLFF
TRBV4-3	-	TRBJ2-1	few	TGCGCCAGCAGCCAAGATCCGGGGGCGAATAATGAGCAGTTCTTC	CASSQDPGANNEQFF